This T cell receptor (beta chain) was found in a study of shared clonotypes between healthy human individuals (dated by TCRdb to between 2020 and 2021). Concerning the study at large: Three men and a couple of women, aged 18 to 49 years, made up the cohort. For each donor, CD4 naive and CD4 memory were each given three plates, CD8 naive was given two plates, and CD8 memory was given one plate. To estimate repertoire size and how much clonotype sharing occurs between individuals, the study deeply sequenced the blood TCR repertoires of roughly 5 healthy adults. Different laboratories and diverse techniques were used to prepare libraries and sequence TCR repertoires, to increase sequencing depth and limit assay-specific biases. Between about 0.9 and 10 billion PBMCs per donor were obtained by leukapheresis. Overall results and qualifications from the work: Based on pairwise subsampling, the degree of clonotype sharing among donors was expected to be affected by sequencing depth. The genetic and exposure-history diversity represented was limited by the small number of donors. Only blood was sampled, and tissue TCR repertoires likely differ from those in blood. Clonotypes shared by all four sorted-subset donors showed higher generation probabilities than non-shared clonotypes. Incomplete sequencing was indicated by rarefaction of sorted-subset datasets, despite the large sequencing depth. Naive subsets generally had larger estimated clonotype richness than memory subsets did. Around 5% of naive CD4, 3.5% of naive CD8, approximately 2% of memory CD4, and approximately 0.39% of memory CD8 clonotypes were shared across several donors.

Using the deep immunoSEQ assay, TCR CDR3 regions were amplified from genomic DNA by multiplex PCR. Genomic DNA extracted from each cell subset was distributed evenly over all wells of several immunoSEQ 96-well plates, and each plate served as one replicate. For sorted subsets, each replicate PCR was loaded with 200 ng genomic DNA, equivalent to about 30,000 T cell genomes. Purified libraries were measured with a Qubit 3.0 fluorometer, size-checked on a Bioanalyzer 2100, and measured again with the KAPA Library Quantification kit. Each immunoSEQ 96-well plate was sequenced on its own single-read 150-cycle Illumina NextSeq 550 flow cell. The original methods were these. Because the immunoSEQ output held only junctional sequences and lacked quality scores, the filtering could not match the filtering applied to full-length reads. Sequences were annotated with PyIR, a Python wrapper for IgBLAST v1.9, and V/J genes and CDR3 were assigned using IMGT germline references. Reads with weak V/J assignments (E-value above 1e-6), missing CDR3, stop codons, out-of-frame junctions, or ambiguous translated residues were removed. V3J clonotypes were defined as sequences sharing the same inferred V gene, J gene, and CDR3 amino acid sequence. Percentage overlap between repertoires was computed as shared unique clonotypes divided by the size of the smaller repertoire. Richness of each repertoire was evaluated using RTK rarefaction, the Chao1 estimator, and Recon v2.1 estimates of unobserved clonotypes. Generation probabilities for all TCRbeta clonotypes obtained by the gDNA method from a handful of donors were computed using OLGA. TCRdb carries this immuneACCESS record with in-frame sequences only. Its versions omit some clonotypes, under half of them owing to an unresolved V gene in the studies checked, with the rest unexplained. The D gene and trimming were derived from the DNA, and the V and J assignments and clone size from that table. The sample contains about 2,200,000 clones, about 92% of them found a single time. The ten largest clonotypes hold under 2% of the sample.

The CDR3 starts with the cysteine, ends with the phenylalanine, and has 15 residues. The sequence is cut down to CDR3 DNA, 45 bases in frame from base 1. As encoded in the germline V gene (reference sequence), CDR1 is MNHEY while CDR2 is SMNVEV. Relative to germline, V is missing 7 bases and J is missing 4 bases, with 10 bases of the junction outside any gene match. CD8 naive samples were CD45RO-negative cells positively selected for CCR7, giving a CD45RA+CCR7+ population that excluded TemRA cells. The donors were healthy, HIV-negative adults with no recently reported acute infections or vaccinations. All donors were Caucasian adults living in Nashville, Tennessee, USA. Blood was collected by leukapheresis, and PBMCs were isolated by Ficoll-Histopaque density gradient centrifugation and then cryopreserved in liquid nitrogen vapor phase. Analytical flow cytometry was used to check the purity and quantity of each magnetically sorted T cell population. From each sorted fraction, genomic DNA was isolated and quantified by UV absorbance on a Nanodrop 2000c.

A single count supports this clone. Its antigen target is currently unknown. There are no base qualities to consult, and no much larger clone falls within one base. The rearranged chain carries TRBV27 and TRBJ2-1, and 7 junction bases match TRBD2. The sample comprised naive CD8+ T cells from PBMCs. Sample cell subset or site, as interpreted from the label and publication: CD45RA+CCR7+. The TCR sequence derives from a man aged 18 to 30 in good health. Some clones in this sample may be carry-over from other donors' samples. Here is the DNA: TGTGCCAGCACAACTAGCGTGAATCCGTACAATGAGCAGTTCTTC. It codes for CASTTSVNPYNEQFF.